The next 6 T cell receptor beta chains were all read from a single sample in a study of tumor-infiltrating lymphocytes in primary liver carcinoma. The study co-extracted DNA and RNA from roughly 20-30 mg of unsorted bulk tissue. From 500 ng total RNA, TCR beta cDNA was generated with a primer in the constant region. ARM-PCR, slightly modified, supplied the TCR beta libraries through three nested multiplex PCR rounds. Running ten to eleven cycles apiece, the first two PCR rounds relied on TRBV1-TRBV30 forward primers together with a C-beta reverse primer. A single record per CDR3 protein comes from TCRdb applying MiXCR to the multiplex PCR reads. The sample lists some 50,000 distinct CDR3 sequences; 60% to 85% were seen once. Sample: liver tumor tissue from sampling region 5. Subset defined: tumor region T5, tumor centre. The receptors come from a man in his forties with primary liver carcinoma and hepatitis B virus infection.

Of note for this clonotype: As the CDR3 is not closed by the conserved phenylalanine or tryptophan, this likely results from a read error. V is TRBV6-6 and J is TRBJ1-6; the D is unclear. The CDR3 consists of 13 residues. Trimming stripped 11 bases from V and 0 bases from J, with 8 bases between. Per the germline V gene, CDR1 is MNHNY and CDR2 is SVGAGI (reference sequence). CDR3 sequence: CAGRSSYNSPLHI. In DNA form, the CDR3 reads TGTGCCGGTAGGAGCTCCTATAATTCACCCCTCCACATT.

Only a few counts were recorded for this clonotype. The V call is TRBV27, the J call TRBJ2-5, with TRBD2 as a possible D gene (5 bases). The CDR3 consists of 13 residues. V was pared by 4 bases and J by 7 bases, with 13 bases between. Germline CDR1 and CDR2: MNHEY and SMNVEV (reference sequence). The CDR3 region has the DNA TGTGCCAGCAGTTGGGGTGAAGGAGGGACCCAGTACTTC. It translates to CASSWGEGGTQYF.

About this clonotype itself: A much larger clone is a single base away; this may be a read error. The rearrangement joins TRBV5-4 to TRBJ2-1; no reliable D call. Germline V gives CDR1 SGHNT, CDR2 YYREEE (reference sequence). The ends were cut back, 4 bases at V and 9 bases at J, with 11 bases in the middle. The CDR3 spans 12 residues. The CDR3 nucleotides are TGTGCCAGCAGCCCTAATAACAGTGAGCAGTTCTTC. It codes for CASSPNNSEQFF.

The genes are TRBV12-3 or TRBV12-4 and TRBJ2-1; D ambiguous. Trimming removed 2 bases at V and 13 bases at J, with 21 bases between. The CDR3 runs to 15 residues. CDR3 protein: CASSLRPSSYSDQFF. DNA for the CDR3: TGTGCCAGCAGTTTAAGACCGAGCTCCTACAGTGACCAGTTCTTC.

Comment on this clonotype: Germline and junction disagree at one end, which may indicate a read error. The chain couples TRBV29-1 to TRBJ1-4; 8 positions match TRBD1. Germline assignment: CDR1 SQVTM and CDR2 ANQGSEA. The CDR3 sequence is 13 residues long. The CDR3 loop is CSAGQGTNERLFF. As DNA, the CDR3 is TGCAGCGCAGGACAGGGTACTAATGAAAGACTGTTTTTT.

Concerning this clonotype: At one boundary the junction diverges from the germline segment, which might be a read error. The chain is built from TRBV6-6 and TRBJ1-6, with D hard to call. Per germline, CDR1 MNHNY and CDR2 SVGAGI (reference sequence). This CDR3 has 14 residues. CDR3 sequence: CASDPRGKDSPLHF. In DNA, the CDR3 is TGTGCCAGTGACCCCAGAGGGAAAGATTCGCCCCTCCACTTT.